This T cell receptor (beta chain) originates from a study of tumor and adjacent non-tumor tissue in lung cancer. A remark on this clonotype: The conserved final phenylalanine or tryptophan is absent from the CDR3, which likely points to a read error. No DNA is shown, since the ends of the CDR3 on it are uncertain; the CDR3 is the one TCRdb lists.

Ends included, the CDR3 has 14 residues. CDR1 SQVTM and CDR2 ANQGSEA come from the germline V gene. RNA was extracted from bulk tissue without any cell sorting. TCRbeta libraries were built with three rounds of nested PCR, modified from ARM-PCR. TCRdb itself ran the multiplex PCR reads through MiXCR, one entry per CDR3 protein. The sample carries roughly 67,000 distinct CDR3 sequences, just under 60% recorded once. The chain carries TRBV29-1 and TRBJ2-7; the table's D call TRBD2 went unverified against the DNA. The receptor comes from a man aged 50-59 years with non-small cell lung cancer. The specimen sequenced was lung tumor tissue. CDR3 protein: CSARTSGSLYERYS.